This T cell receptor (beta chain) derives from a study of identifying expanded T cells in peripheral blood. This clone was counted once. What it recognizes is unknown. With V trimmed by 5 bases and J by 5 bases, 2 bases remained unmatched. This CDR3 is built from 15 residues. Germline assignment: CDR1 SGHNT and CDR2 YENEEA. Whole-study results and caveats: Across healthy donors, higher total template counts meant significantly greater two-week count variance. Roughly 1.2 clones differed between technical replicates, versus approximately 16 and 19 over time.

No infections or other immune events were documented during collection. Measured with immunoSEQ multiplex PCR; TCRdb has only the in-frame clones, and not every one. The table shows around 60,000 clones, with about four fifths occurring only once. This clonotype originated in a person between 18 and 70 years old in good health. Sequencing used blood. The V and J genes are TRBV11-3 and TRBJ2-1, with 14 bases matching TRBD2. CDR3 nucleotides: TGTGCCAGCAGCCGGACTAGCGGGAGGAACAATGAGCAGTTCTTC. It encodes CASSRTSGRNNEQFF.